Described below is a single T cell receptor beta chain sequence and its context. The antigen remains undetermined. The PCR had 60 Vbeta and 13 Jbeta primers. Method: immunoSEQ multiplex PCR; TCRdb's copy keeps in-frame clones and lacks some. The sample shows 140,000 to 150,000 clones, and 1.5% to 2% sits with its ten largest clones. This entry comes from a study of cytomegalovirus exposure and HLA in healthy donors. About the research overall: Earlier findings included about 120 million unique TCR beta sequences obtained from some 180 million T cells. Falling in the Caucasian-associated ancestry cluster were 80% to 90% of 398 genotyped donors.

Study results and caveats: The study assumed roughly uniform donor sequencing depth for presence/absence analyses.

The TCR originated in a woman in her 50s in good health and CMV-seronegative. Source material: PBMCs.

DNA of the CDR3: TGCGCCAGCAGCTTGGCGGTCACCGGGGAGCTGTTTTTT. Its protein is CASSLAVTGELFF. J is TRBJ2-2 and V is TRBV5-1, with no clear D. Germline V lookup: CDR1 SGHRS, CDR2 YFSETQ. Trimming left V 0 bases short and J 4 bases short, with 4 bases between. CDR3 length: 13 amino acids.